A single sample gave rise to the 14 T cell receptor beta chains below, sequenced in a study of lymphopenia after photon versus proton radiotherapy. Only in-frame clones appear in the TCRdb table, and some are missing; sequencing was by immunoSEQ multiplex PCR. The sample lists roughly 41,000 clones; more than 70% were seen once. The sample consisted of peripheral blood, taken from a patient treated with photon-based radiotherapy. These receptors came from a man between 45 and 60 years old with gastric cancer.

The genes are TRBV10-3 and TRBJ2-1; maybe TRBD2 (6 bases). Trimming pared 5 bases from V and 0 bases from J, leaving 14 bases between. CDR3 length: 16 amino acids. Germline CDR1 and CDR2: ENHRY and SYGVKD. CDR3 sequence: CAISLRAGSSYNEQFF. Written as DNA, the CDR3 is TGTGCCATCAGTCTTCGGGCGGGGAGCTCCTACAATGAGCAGTTCTTC.

The chain is built from TRBV2 and TRBJ2-1; maybe TRBD1 (5 bases). This CDR3 is 14 amino acids long. Looked up from germline, CDR1 is SNHLY and CDR2 is FYNNEI. Between the trimmed V and J ends, which lost 7 bases and 7 bases, there was a span of 17 bases. This CDR3 is CASTRTTPINEQFF. DNA of the CDR3: TGTGCCAGCACCAGGACAACCCCCATAAATGAGCAGTTCTTC.

This chain links TRBV6-5 with TRBJ2-3, with D unclear. With 3 bases removed from V and 2 bases from J, the gap between germline ends came to 9 bases. The CDR3 spans 14 residues. CDR1 and CDR2 (germline): MNHEY, SVGAGI. CDR3 coding DNA: TGTGCCAGCAGTTATGGGCAGCACACAGATACGCAGTATTTT. This encodes CASSYGQHTDTQYF.

The genes are TRBV25-1 and TRBJ1-1; D uncertain. Looked up from germline, CDR1 is MGHDK and CDR2 is SYGVNS. V dropped 3 bases and J dropped 4 bases, with 12 bases sitting between them. This CDR3 contains 14 residues. The CDR3 spells CASSDPNSVTEAFF. CDR3 nucleotides: TGTGCCAGCAGTGACCCCAATTCAGTCACTGAAGCTTTCTTT.

This chain joins TRBV6-1 and TRBJ1-2; D gene unclear. V lost 2 bases and J 5 bases, leaving 12 bases between the germline ends. Germline V CDR1 and CDR2: MNHNS, SASEGT. This CDR3 region has 14 residues. The CDR3: CASSESTVVYGYTF. CDR3 bases: TGTGCCAGCAGTGAATCGACGGTCGTTTATGGCTACACCTTC.

This chain links TRBV6-1 with TRBJ2-2; tentatively, D is TRBD2 (5 bases). CDR1 MNHNS and CDR2 SASEGT come from the germline V gene. The CDR3 sequence is 13 residues long. V lost 6 bases and J 2 bases, leaving 7 bases between the germline ends. The CDR3 spells CASRGRNTGELFF. CDR3 nucleotides: TGTGCCAGCAGGGGGAGAAACACCGGGGAGCTGTTTTTT.

The chain couples TRBV5-1 to TRBJ2-7; D not certain. The CDR3 consists of 16 residues. V was clipped by 1 base and J by 2 bases, with 16 bases between them. Per germline, CDR1 SGHRS and CDR2 YFSETQ. The DNA for the CDR3 is TGCGCCAGCAGCTTGAGCGCCTTCCTGGCCACCTACGAGCAGTACTTC. It translates to CASSLSAFLATYEQYF.

CDR3 DNA sequence: TGTGCCAGCAGTGAATCAGATTACGAGCAGTACTTC. This codes for CASSESDYEQYF. J is TRBJ2-5 and V is TRBV2, with D unresolved. The J call may not be correct, given that the DNA end is closer to TRBJ2-7. CDR3 length: 12 amino acids. Germline V gene data show CDR1 as SNHLY and CDR2 as FYNNEI.

The chain employs TRBV4-1 and TRBJ2-5, with D possibly TRBD2 on 5 matching bases. Germline values: CDR1 MGHRA, CDR2 YSYEKL. This CDR3 comprises 14 residues. Trimming shortened V by 0 bases and J by 5 bases, and 10 bases separated the two germline ends. The CDR3 nucleotides read TGCGCCAGCAGCCAAGAACCCCCGGGGGAGACCCAGTACTTC. Residues: CASSQEPPGETQYF.

The chain links TRBV18 to TRBJ1-2; D not certain. The CDR3 consists of 14 residues. V was trimmed by 1 base and J by 8 bases, leaving 14 bases between them. In germline, CDR1 is KGHSH, CDR2 LQKENI. The CDR3, as DNA: TGTGCCAGCTCACCACTTGGCCGCTCGGAAGGCTACACCTTC. Its translation is CASSPLGRSEGYTF. Looking up the rest from reference TRBV18 and TRBJ1-2 gives the full variable domain: NAGVMQNPRHLVRRRGQEARLRCSPMKGHSHVYWYRQLPEEGLKFMVYLQKENIIDESGMPKERFSAEFPKEGPSILRIQQVVRGDSAAYFCASSPLGRSEGYTFGSGTRLTVV.

The CDR3 DNA follows: TGTGCCAGCAGTTTATTAGGATCGGGTGGCTACACCTTC. Translating it yields CASSLLGSGGYTF. The chain couples TRBV27 to TRBJ1-2, with unresolved D. Germline values: CDR1 MNHEY, CDR2 SMNVEV (reference sequence). This CDR3 is built from 13 residues. V gave up 1 base and J gave up 7 bases, with 10 bases separating them.

This rearrangement joins TRBV9 to TRBJ1-1; weak D call: TRBD1 (5 bases). CDR1 and CDR2 from the germline V gene are SGDLS and YYNGEE. This CDR3 is 13 amino acids long. With 6 bases removed from V and 1 base from J, the gap between germline ends came to 10 bases. The CDR3 DNA follows: TGTGCCAGCATCGGACACGGGAACACTGAAGCTTTCTTT. It codes for CASIGHGNTEAFF.

V usage is TRBV18 and J usage is TRBJ1-2; D unresolved. The CDR3 spans 14 residues. The germline V gene encodes CDR1 KGHSH and CDR2 LQKENI. Trimming left V 3 bases short and J 2 bases short, with 10 bases between. The CDR3 here is CASSPAYGNYGYTF. Here the CDR3 DNA reads TGTGCCAGCTCACCCGCGTATGGGAACTATGGCTACACCTTC. Complete variable domain (other parts from reference TRBV18 and TRBJ1-2): NAGVMQNPRHLVRRRGQEARLRCSPMKGHSHVYWYRQLPEEGLKFMVYLQKENIIDESGMPKERFSAEFPKEGPSILRIQQVVRGDSAAYFCASSPAYGNYGYTFGSGTRLTVV.

This sequence joins TRBV30 and TRBJ2-6; D may be TRBD1 (6 bases). Trimming cost V 4 bases and J 1 base, with 20 bases left between them. The CDR3 is 18 amino acids. Germline CDR1 is GTSNPN and CDR2 is SVGIG (reference sequence). This CDR3 is CAWTLTGAPGSGANVLTF. The CDR3 DNA reads TGTGCCTGGACTTTGACAGGCGCCCCGGGGTCTGGGGCCAACGTCCTGACTTTC. The whole variable domain, remainder taken from reference TRBV30 and TRBJ2-6, is SQTIHQWPATLVQPVGSPLSLECTVEGTSNPNLYWYRQAAGRGLQLLFYSVGIGQISSEVPQNLSASRPQDRQFILSSKKLLLSDSGFYLCAWTLTGAPGSGANVLTFGAGSRLTVL.